This T cell receptor beta chain was captured by sequencing in a study of T cell responses to AZD1222 COVID-19 vaccine. As regards this clone: The antigen is not known.

Trimming removed 8 bases at V and 0 bases at J, with 13 bases between. The CDR3 has 14 residues. The V gene's germline CDR1 is GTSNPN and CDR2 SVGIG (reference sequence). General study findings and limits: Seropositive status at baseline applied to only 5 or 6 AZD1222 recipients. White British ancestry dominated among donors, who included more females, and clonal diversity was possibly underestimated.

The method was immunoSEQ multiplex PCR; TCRdb's version includes in-frame clones alone and lacks a portion of them. The table has 85,000 to 110,000 clones, about nine tenths seen once. The receptor was derived from an adult in good health. This specimen consisted of peripheral blood, obtained on day 0 of AZD1222 vaccination. The gene calls are TRBV30 and TRBJ1-4; D is possibly TRBD1 (5 bases). CDR3 DNA sequence: TGTGCCCAGGGAACACGCACAACTAATGAAAAACTGTTTTTT. Protein product: CAQGTRTTNEKLFF. Complete variable domain (other parts from reference TRBV30 and TRBJ1-4): SQTIHQWPATLVQPVGSPLSLECTVEGTSNPNLYWYRQAAGRGLQLLFYSVGIGQISSEVPQNLSASRPQDRQFILSSKKLLLSDSGFYLCAQGTRTTNEKLFFGSGTQLSVL.